Listed below are T cell receptor beta chains from one sample, sequenced in a study of blood T cell repertoires in COVID-19. Sequencing was performed with immunoSEQ multiplex PCR; in TCRdb, only in-frame clones are kept and a portion is missing. The sample lists some 190,000 clones; roughly nine tenths were seen once. Sample: peripheral blood. All receptors come from a man in his thirties or forties with acute or convalescent COVID-19. The CDR3 runs from the conserved cysteine through the conserved F or W. The D gene is left open where the match is weak. Not every row has a clone size; where given, it reads once, few, many or a size class.

j_gene,v_gene,d_gene,abundance,CDR3aa,CDR3nt
TRBJ2-2,TRBV4-2,TRBD2,.,CASSHRGGADGELFF,TGTGCCAGCAGCCACCGCGGGGGGGCCGACGGGGAGCTGTTTTTT
TRBJ2-5,TRBV7-6,.,.,CASSPSRETQYF,TGTGCCAGCAGCCCGTCTAGGGAGACCCAGTACTTC
TRBJ2-5,TRBV28,.,.,CASSLQGRRETQYF,TGTGCCAGCAGCCTACAGGGACGCCGGGAGACCCAGTACTTC
TRBJ2-5,TRBV19,.,.,CASSLRRDQETQYF,TGTGCCAGTAGTCTACGGCGGGATCAAGAGACCCAGTACTTC
TRBJ1-2,TRBV28,.,.,CASSSRGLGYTF,TGTGCCAGCAGTTCCAGGGGTCTTGGCTACACCTTC
TRBJ2-4,TRBV13,.,once,CASSLRVGGPGLDIQYF,TGTGCCAGCAGCTTACGGGTCGGGGGACCGGGACTGGACATTCAGTACTTC
TRBJ2-7,TRBV7-9,.,.,CASSNERYRTYEQYF,TGTGCCAGCAGCAATGAGAGATACAGAACCTACGAGCAGTACTTC
TRBJ1-5,TRBV10-2,.,.,CASSESGANQPQHF,TGCGCCAGCAGTGAGTCGGGGGCCAATCAGCCCCAGCATTTT
TRBJ1-4,TRBV28,TRBD1,.,CASQGGTGINEKLFF,TGTGCCAGCCAGGGGGGGACAGGGATTAATGAAAAACTGTTTTTT
TRBJ1-1,TRBV10-1,.,.,CASSDGDTLTEAFF,TGCGCCAGCAGTGATGGGGACACCCTAACTGAAGCTTTCTTT
TRBJ1-3,TRBV3-1/TRBV3-2,.,.,CASSQGSAGNTIYF,TGTGCCAGCAGCCAAGGTTCCGCTGGAAACACCATATATTTT
TRBJ1-2,TRBV29-1,.,once,CSAGGPEGYGYTF,TGCAGCGCCGGGGGACCGGAGGGCTATGGCTACACCTTC
TRBJ2-7,TRBV6-2/TRBV6-3,.,.,CASSLGGSYEQYF,TGTGCCAGCAGTTTGGGGGGTTCCTACGAGCAGTACTTC
TRBJ1-2,TRBV28,TRBD1,.,CASSYRGTGDVYGYTF,TGTGCCAGCAGTTATCGAGGGACAGGGGATGTCTATGGCTACACCTTC
TRBJ1-1,TRBV28,.,.,CASSTPGGSEAFF,TGTGCCAGCAGTACCCCGGGAGGGAGTGAAGCTTTCTTT
TRBJ1-1,TRBV3-1/TRBV3-2,TRBD1,.,CASSQGGTGGRLNTEAFF,TGTGCCAGCAGCCAAGGTGGGACAGGGGGCCGATTGAACACTGAAGCTTTCTTT
TRBJ2-5,TRBV10-1,TRBD1,once,CASSAGQGGETQYF,TGCGCCAGCAGTGCAGGACAGGGTGGAGAGACCCAGTACTTC
TRBJ2-3,TRBV15,TRBD2,once,CATSRTLAAASTDTQYF,TGTGCCACCAGCAGAACGCTAGCGGCCGCCAGCACAGATACGCAGTATTTT
TRBJ2-5,TRBV6-5,TRBD2,.,CASTNSGGPAAQYF,TGTGCCAGCACCAATAGCGGGGGCCCGGCGGCCCAGTACTTC
TRBJ1-2,TRBV30,TRBD1,.,CAWTLISPGQGDYGYTF,TGTGCCTGGACCCTCATCTCCCCGGGACAGGGAGACTATGGCTACACCTTC
TRBJ2-2,TRBV30,.,.,CAWSVLVNTGELFF,TGTGCCTGGAGTGTACTGGTTAACACCGGGGAGCTGTTTTTT
TRBJ1-3,TRBV4-1,.,few,CASSQAIVRERSGNTIYF,TGCGCCAGCAGCCAAGCGATAGTCCGGGAACGCTCTGGAAACACCATATATTTT
TRBJ1-4,TRBV18,.,.,CASSPINNRYGELFF,TGTGCCAGCTCACCTATTAACAACAGATACGGCGAACTGTTTTTT
TRBJ2-3,TRBV7-3,TRBD2,.,CASSLGLAGDTQYF,TGTGCCAGCAGCCTGGGACTAGCTGGCGATACGCAGTATTTT
TRBJ1-6,TRBV19,.,.,CASSWTVWDSPLHF,TGTGCCAGTAGTTGGACAGTATGGGATTCACCCCTCCACTTT
TRBJ2-3,TRBV5-1,.,.,CASSLVSGSTDTQYF,TGCGCCAGCAGCTTGGTTTCGGGGAGCACAGATACGCAGTATTTT
TRBJ2-7,TRBV25-1,.,.,CASSELGGTHEQYF,TGTGCCAGCAGTGAATTGGGGGGAACACACGAGCAGTACTTC
TRBJ1-2,TRBV19,.,.,CASSLTVTNYGYTF,TGTGCCAGTAGCCTCACAGTAACTAACTATGGCTACACCTTC
TRBJ2-5,TRBV5-5,.,.,CASSFGSGQETQYF,TGTGCCAGCAGCTTTGGCTCGGGCCAAGAGACCCAGTACTTC
TRBJ2-4,TRBV15,.,.,CATSGPNRFRAKNIQYF,TGTGCCACCAGCGGGCCGAACAGGTTTCGAGCCAAAAACATTCAGTACTTC
TRBJ1-2,TRBV30,.,.,CAWSEGGGRGYTF,TGTGCCTGGAGTGAGGGAGGGGGTAGGGGCTACACCTTC
TRBJ1-3,TRBV6-5,TRBD1,.,CATTRGLGNTIYF,TGTGCCACCACCAGGGGGCTTGGAAACACCATATATTTT
TRBJ2-3,TRBV6-1,TRBD2,few,CASSARTSGVITDTQYF,TGTGCCAGCAGTGCCCGGACTAGCGGGGTGATCACAGATACGCAGTATTTT
TRBJ2-1,TRBV14,.,.,CASSQTNRNEQFF,TGTGCCAGCAGCCAGACAAACAGAAATGAGCAGTTCTTC
TRBJ1-1,TRBV18,.,.,CASSLGRDGNTEAFF,TGTGCCAGCTCGTTAGGGAGGGACGGGAACACTGAAGCTTTCTTT
TRBJ1-2,TRBV6-5,TRBD1,.,CASSRQGNYGYTF,TGTGCCAGCAGCCGACAGGGAAACTATGGCTACACCTTC
TRBJ1-2,TRBV28,TRBD1,.,CASSLGASGTGDSGYTF,TGTGCCAGCAGTTTAGGGGCCTCCGGGACAGGGGACAGTGGCTACACCTTC
TRBJ1-4,TRBV3-1/TRBV3-2,.,.,CASSPYDATNEKLFF,TGTGCCAGCAGCCCCTACGATGCAACTAATGAAAAACTGTTTTTT
TRBJ2-3,TRBV4-2,TRBD2,.,CASSQVAGGSTDTQYF,TGTGCCAGCAGCCAAGTCGCGGGGGGTAGCACAGATACGCAGTATTTT
TRBJ1-5,TRBV27,.,.,CASSLKYINQPQHF,TGTGCCAGCAGTTTAAAGTACATCAATCAGCCCCAGCATTTT
TRBJ1-4,TRBV28,TRBD1,.,CASSLDRGREKLFF,TGTGCCAGCAGTTTGGACAGGGGGCGAGAAAAACTGTTTTTT